This TCR beta chain comes out of a study of cytomegalovirus exposure and HLA in healthy donors. Study results and caveats: CMV antigen specificity was confirmed in vitro for three CMV-associated chains. Reportedly, cytomegalovirus status was diagnosed with high sensitivity and specificity.

Points on this clone: Its antigen is still unknown.

The donors were in the roughly 110-subject validation cohort; that cohort was separate from the roughly 730-subject first cohort. Some clones are missing from TCRdb's copy, which holds only in-frame ones; the method was immunoSEQ multiplex PCR. Of approximately 97,000 clones listed, roughly 92% were seen once; the top ten hold around 1.1%. With 7 bases clipped from V and 9 bases from J, the junction kept 12 bases outside the gene matches. CDR3 length: 14 amino acids. The germline CDR1 and CDR2 sequences are SGHTA and FQGNSA. The sequence derives from a woman aged 25-40 years in good health and CMV-seropositive. The gene calls are TRBV7-2 and TRBJ2-1; 7 bases agree with TRBD2. The sample taken for sequencing was PBMCs. CDR3 bases: TGTGCCAGCACCAAAACGGGGGGTCGTGGTGAGCAGTTCTTC. Translation gives CASTKTGGRGEQFF.